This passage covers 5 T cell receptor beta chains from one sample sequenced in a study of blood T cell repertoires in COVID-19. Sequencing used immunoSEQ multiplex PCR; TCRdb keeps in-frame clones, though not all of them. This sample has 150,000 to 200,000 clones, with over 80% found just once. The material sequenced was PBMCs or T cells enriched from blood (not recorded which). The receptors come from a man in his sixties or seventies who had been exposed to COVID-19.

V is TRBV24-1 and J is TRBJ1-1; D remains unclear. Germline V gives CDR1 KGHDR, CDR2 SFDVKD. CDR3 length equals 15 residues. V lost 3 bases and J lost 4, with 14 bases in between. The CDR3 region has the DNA TGTGCCACCAGTGATCCCCGTGGAGGATCCACTGAAGCTTTCTTT. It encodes CATSDPRGGSTEAFF.

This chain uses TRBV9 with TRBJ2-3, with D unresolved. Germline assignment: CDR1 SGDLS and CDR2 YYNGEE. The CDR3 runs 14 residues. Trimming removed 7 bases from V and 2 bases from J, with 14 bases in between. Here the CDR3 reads CASRVGTFTDTQYF. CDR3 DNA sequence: TGTGCCAGCCGAGTCGGTACTTTCACAGATACGCAGTATTTT. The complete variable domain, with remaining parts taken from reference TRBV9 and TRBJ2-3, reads DSGVTQTPKHLITATGQRVTLRCSPRSGDLSVYWYQQSLDQGLQFLIQYYNGEERAKGNILERFSAQQFPDLHSELNLSSLELGDSALYFCASRVGTFTDTQYFGPGTRLTVL.

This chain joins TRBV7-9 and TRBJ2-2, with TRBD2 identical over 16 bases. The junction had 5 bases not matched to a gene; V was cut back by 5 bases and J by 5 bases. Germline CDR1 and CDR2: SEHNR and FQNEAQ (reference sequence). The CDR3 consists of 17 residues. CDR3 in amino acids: CASSLGLAGGPTGELFF. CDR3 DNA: TGTGCCAGCAGCCTGGGACTAGCGGGAGGGCCGACCGGGGAGCTGTTTTTT.

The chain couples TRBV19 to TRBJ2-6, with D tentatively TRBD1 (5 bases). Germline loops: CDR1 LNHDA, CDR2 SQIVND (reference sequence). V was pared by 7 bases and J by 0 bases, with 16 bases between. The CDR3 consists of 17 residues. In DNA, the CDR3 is TGTGCCAGTATCATTGGACATTCCCCCTCTGGGGCCAACGTCCTGACTTTC. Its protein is CASIIGHSPSGANVLTF. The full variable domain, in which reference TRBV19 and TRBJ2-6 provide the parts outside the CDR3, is DGGITQSPKYLFRKEGQNVTLSCEQNLNHDAMYWYRQDPGQGLRLIYYSQIVNDFQKGDIAEGYSVSREKKESFPLTVTSAQKNPTAFYLCASIIGHSPSGANVLTFGAGSRLTVL.

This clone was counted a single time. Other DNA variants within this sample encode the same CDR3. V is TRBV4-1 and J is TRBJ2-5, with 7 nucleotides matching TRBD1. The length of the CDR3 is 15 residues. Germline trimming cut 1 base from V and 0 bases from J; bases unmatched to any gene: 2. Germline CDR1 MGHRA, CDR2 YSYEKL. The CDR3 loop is CASSQGDRDQETQYF. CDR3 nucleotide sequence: TGCGCCAGCAGCCAAGGAGACAGGGACCAAGAGACCCAGTACTTC.